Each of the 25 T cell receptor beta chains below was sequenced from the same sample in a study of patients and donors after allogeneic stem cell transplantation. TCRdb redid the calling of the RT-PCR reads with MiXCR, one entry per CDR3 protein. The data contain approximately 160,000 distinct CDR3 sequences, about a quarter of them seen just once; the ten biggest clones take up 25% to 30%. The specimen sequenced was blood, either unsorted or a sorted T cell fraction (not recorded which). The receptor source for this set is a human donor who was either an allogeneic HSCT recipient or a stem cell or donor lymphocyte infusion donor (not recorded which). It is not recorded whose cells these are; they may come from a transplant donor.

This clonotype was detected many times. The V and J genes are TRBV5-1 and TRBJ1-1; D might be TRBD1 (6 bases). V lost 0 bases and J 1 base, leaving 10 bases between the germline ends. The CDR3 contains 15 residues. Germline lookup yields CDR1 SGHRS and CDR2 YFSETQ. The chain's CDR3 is CASSLGRTANTEAFF. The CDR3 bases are TGCGCCAGCAGCTTGGGAAGGACAGCGAACACTGAAGCTTTCTTT. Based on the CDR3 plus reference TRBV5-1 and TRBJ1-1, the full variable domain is KAGVTQTPRYLIKTRGQQVTLSCSPISGHRSVSWYQQTPGQGLQFLFEYFSETQRNKGNFPGRFSGRQFSNSRSEMNVSTLELGDSALYLCASSLGRTANTEAFFGQGTRLTVV.

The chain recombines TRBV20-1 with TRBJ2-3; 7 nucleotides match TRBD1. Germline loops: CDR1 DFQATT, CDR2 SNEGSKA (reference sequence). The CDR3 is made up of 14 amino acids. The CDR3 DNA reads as TGCAGCCCCACGGGACAGATGAAATCAGATACGCAGTATTTT. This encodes CSPTGQMKSDTQYF.

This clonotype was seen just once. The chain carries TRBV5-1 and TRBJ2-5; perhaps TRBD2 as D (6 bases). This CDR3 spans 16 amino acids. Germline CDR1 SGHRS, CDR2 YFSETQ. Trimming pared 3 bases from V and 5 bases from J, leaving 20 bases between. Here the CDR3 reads CASSWTGGAVIETQYF. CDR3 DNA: TGCGCCAGCAGCTGGACCGGCGGGGCGGTGATCGAGACCCAGTACTTC.

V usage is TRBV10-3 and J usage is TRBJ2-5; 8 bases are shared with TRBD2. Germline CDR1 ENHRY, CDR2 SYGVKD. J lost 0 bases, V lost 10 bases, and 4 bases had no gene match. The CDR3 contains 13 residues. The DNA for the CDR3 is TGTGCCACGCAGCGGGAGTACCAAGAGACCCAGTACTTC. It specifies CATQREYQETQYF.

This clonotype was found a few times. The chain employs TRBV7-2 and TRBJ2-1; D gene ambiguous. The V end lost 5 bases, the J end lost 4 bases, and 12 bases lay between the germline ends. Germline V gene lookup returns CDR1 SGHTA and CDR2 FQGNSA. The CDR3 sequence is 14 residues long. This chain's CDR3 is CASSRLLGYNEQFF. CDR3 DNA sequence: TGTGCCAGCAGCCGTCTTCTAGGATACAATGAGCAGTTCTTC.

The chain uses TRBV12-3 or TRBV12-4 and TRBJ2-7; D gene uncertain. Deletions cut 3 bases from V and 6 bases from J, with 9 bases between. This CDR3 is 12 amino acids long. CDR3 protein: CASSFIPPEQYF. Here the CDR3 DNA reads TGTGCCAGCAGTTTCATTCCTCCCGAGCAGTACTTC.

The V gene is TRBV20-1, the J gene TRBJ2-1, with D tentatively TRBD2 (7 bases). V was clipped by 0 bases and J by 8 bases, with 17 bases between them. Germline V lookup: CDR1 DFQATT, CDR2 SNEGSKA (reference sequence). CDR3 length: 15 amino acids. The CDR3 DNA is TGCAGTGCTAGAGATTTTGCGGGGGCGGAAGATGAGCAGTTCTTC. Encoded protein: CSARDFAGAEDEQFF.

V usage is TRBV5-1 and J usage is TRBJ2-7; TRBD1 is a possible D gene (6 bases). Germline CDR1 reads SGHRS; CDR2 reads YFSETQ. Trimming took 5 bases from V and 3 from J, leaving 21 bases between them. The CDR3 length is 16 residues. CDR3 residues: CASSLSTGRTYYEQYF. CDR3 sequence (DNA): TGCGCCAGCAGTCTCTCAACAGGGAGAACGTACTACGAGCAGTACTTC.

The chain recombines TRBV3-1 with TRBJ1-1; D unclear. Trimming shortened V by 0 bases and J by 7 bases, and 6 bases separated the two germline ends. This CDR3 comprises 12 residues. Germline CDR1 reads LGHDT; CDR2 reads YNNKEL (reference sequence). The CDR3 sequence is CASSQDLGEAFF. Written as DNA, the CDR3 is TGTGCCAGCAGCCAAGATCTGGGTGAAGCTTTCTTT. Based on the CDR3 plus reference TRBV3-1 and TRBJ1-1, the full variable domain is DTAVSQTPKYLVTQMGNDKSIKCEQNLGHDTMYWYKQDSKKFLKIMFSYNNKELIINETVPNRFSPKSPDKAHLNLHINSLELGDSAVYFCASSQDLGEAFFGQGTRLTVV.

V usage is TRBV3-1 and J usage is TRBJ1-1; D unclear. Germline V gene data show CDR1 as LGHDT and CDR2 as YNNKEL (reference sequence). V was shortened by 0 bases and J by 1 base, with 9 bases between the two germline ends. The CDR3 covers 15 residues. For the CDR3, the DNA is TGTGCCAGCAGCCAAGATGTAGGGAGGAACACTGAAGCTTTCTTT. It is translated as CASSQDVGRNTEAFF.

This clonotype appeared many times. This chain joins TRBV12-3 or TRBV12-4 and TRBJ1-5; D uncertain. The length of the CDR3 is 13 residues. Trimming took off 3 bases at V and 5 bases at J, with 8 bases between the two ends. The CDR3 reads CASSFAADQPQHF. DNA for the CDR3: TGTGCCAGCAGTTTTGCAGCAGATCAGCCCCAGCATTTT.

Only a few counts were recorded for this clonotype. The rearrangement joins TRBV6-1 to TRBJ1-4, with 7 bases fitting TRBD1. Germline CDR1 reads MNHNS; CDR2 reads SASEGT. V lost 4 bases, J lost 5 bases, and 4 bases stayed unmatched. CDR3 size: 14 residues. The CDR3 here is CASSAPGQNEKLFF. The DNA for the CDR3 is TGTGCCAGCAGTGCCCCGGGACAGAATGAAAAACTGTTTTTT.

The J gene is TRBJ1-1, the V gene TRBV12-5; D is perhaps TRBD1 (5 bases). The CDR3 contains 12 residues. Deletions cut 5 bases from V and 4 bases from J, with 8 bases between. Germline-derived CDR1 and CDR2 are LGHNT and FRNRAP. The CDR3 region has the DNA TGTGCTAGTGGTCGGGGGTTCACTGAAGCTTTCTTT. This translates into CASGRGFTEAFF.

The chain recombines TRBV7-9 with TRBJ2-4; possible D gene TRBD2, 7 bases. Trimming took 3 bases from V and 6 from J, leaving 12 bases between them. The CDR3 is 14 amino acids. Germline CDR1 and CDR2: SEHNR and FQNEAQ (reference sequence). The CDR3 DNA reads TGTGCCAGCAGCTTCCAGGGGAGGGGAAACATTCAGTACTTC. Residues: CASSFQGRGNIQYF.

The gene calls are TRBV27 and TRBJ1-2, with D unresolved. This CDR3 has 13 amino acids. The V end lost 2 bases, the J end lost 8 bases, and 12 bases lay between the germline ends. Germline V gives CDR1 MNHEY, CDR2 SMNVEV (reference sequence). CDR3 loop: CASSLTRPFGYTF. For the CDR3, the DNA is TGTGCCAGCAGTTTAACAAGGCCCTTCGGCTACACCTTC.

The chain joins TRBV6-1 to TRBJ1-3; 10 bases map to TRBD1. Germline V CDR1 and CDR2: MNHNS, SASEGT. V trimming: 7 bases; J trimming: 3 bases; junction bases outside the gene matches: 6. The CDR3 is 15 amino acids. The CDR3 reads CASKRGTGDGNTIYF. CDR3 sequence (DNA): TGTGCCAGCAAGCGGGGGACAGGGGATGGAAACACCATATATTTT.

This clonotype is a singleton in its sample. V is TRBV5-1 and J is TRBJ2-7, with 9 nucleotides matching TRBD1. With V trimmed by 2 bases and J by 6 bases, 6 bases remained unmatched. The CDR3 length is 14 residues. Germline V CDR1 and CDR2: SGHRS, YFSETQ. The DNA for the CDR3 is TGCGCCAGCAGCTTTGGGACAGGGCGCAGCGAGCAGTACTTC. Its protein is CASSFGTGRSEQYF.

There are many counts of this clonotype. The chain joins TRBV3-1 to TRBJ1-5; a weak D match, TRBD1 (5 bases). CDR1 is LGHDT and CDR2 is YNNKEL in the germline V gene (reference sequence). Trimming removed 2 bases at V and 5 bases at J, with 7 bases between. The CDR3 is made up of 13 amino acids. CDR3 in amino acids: CASSQQGYQPQHF. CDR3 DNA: TGTGCCAGCAGCCAACAGGGTTATCAGCCCCAGCATTTT.

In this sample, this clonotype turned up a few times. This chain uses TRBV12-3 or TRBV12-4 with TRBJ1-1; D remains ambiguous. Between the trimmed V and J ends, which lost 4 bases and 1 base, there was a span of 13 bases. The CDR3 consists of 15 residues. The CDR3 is CASSSPQTGNTEAFF. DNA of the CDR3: TGTGCCAGCAGTTCACCTCAGACGGGGAACACTGAAGCTTTCTTT.

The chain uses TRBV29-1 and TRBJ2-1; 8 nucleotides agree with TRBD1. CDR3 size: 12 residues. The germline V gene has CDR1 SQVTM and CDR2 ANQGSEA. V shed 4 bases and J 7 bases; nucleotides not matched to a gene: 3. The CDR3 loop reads CSVARGLNEQFF. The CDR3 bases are TGCAGCGTTGCCAGGGGGCTTAATGAGCAGTTCTTC.

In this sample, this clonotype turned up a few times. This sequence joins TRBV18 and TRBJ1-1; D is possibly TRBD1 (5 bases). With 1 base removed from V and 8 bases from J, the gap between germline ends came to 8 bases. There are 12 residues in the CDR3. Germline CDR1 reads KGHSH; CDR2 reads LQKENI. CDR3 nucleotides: TGTGCCAGCTCACCACAGGGACTGGAAGCTTTCTTT. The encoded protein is CASSPQGLEAFF.

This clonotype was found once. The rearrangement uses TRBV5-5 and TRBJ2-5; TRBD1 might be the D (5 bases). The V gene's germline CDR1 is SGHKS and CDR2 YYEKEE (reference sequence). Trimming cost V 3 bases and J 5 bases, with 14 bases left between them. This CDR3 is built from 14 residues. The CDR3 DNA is TGTGCCAGCAGCTCCCAATTTCAGGGTGAGACCCAGTACTTC. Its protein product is CASSSQFQGETQYF.

The DNA of the CDR3 is TGCAGCGTTGAGATGGACAGGGGAAATGGAAACACCATATATTTT. It translates to CSVEMDRGNGNTIYF. The V gene is TRBV29-1, the J gene TRBJ1-3; 9 bases map to TRBD1. The junction had 6 bases not matched to a gene; V was cut back by 3 bases and J by 3 bases. There are 15 residues in the CDR3. Per the germline V gene, CDR1 is SQVTM and CDR2 is ANQGSEA.

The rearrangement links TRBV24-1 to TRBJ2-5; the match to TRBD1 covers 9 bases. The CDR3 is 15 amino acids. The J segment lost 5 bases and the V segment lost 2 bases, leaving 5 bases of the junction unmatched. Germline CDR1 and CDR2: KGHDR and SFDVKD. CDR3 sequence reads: CATSDSQGARETQYF. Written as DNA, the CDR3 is TGTGCCACCAGTGATTCACAGGGGGCCCGGGAGACCCAGTACTTC.

CDR3 in amino acids: CASSPWVFLAKNIQYF. CDR3 nucleotide sequence: TGTGCCAGCAGCCCATGGGTCTTCCTAGCCAAAAACATTCAGTACTTC. The chain employs TRBV7-2 and TRBJ2-4, with unresolved D. CDR3 length: 16 residues. V dropped 5 bases and J dropped 0 bases, with 14 bases sitting between them. In germline, CDR1 is SGHTA, CDR2 FQGNSA.